The clone carrying this T cell receptor (beta chain) is a singleton in its sample. The data are from a study of blood T cell repertoires in COVID-19. Study as a whole: The samples span acute and convalescent COVID-19 from the United States, Italy and Spain. In each case, the material was cDNA or gDNA derived from T cells, B-cell-depleted T cells, or PBMCs.

Methods used by the authors: Researchers report that nucleated cell counts were estimated from reference gene primer amplification. Produced via immunoSEQ multiplex PCR; TCRdb's table is partial and in-frame only. V and J calls and clone size come straight from that table; D and trimming were deduced from the DNA. Of about 63,000 clones listed, 70% to 80% were seen once; the top ten hold 45% to 65%. Sequenced material: peripheral blood. The receptor's source is an elderly woman with acute or convalescent COVID-19.

The CDR3 loop is CASSPARGPNTGELFF. CDR3 sequence (DNA): TGTGCCAGCTCACCAGCTCGAGGGCCGAACACCGGGGAGCTGTTTTTT. V is TRBV18 and J is TRBJ2-2; D perhaps matches TRBD2 (5 bases). The germline V and J ends were trimmed by 2 bases and 0 bases, with 10 bases remaining between them. The germline gives CDR1 KGHSH, CDR2 LQKENI. The CDR3 contains 16 residues. The complete variable domain, with remaining parts taken from reference TRBV18 and TRBJ2-2, reads NAGVMQNPRHLVRRRGQEARLRCSPMKGHSHVYWYRQLPEEGLKFMVYLQKENIIDESGMPKERFSAEFPKEGPSILRIQQVVRGDSAAYFCASSPARGPNTGELFFGEGSRLTVL.